This is a list of T cell receptor beta chains from one sample in a study of cytomegalovirus exposure and HLA in healthy donors. Generated by immunoSEQ multiplex PCR, the TCRdb table keeps only in-frame clones and is missing some. The sample carries about 220,000 clones, over 80% recorded once. What was sequenced was PBMCs. The origin of the receptors is a woman aged 18-35 years in good health and CMV-seronegative. Each CDR3 is given with its conserved first and last residue. Each record gives: V gene, D gene, clone size, J gene, CDR3 DNA, CDR3 protein. D genes are given only for firm matches. Expanded clones are given a class, and other clones once, few, many or no size at all.

TRBV7-2	NA	once	TRBJ2-7	TGTGCCAGCAGCCCGGGACTCGGAACCTACGAGCAGTACTTC	CASSPGLGTYEQYF
TRBV5-1	TRBD1	NA	TRBJ2-6	TGCGCCAGCAGCTCAGGACAGGGGGCTGGGGCCAACGTCCTGACTTTC	CASSSGQGAGANVLTF
TRBV7-6	NA	NA	TRBJ2-5	TGTGCCAGCAGCTTAGCCGGGAGTGCGGAGACCCAGTACTTC	CASSLAGSAETQYF
TRBV6-4	TRBD1	NA	TRBJ2-1	TGTGCCAGCGGGGTTCAGGGACAGGGGTATAATGAGCAGTTCTTC	CASGVQGQGYNEQFF
TRBV6-1	TRBD1	NA	TRBJ1-5	TGTGCCAGCAGTGAAGGGACAGGGGTAGGTCAGCCCCAGCATTTT	CASSEGTGVGQPQHF
TRBV4-2	TRBD1	NA	TRBJ2-7	TGTGCCAGCAGCCAAGATGACAGGGTTTCCGAGCAGTACTTC	CASSQDDRVSEQYF
TRBV28	NA	NA	TRBJ1-6	TGTGCCAGCAGTTTGAGGACATATCGCTTT	CASSLRTYRF
TRBV5-4	NA	NA	TRBJ1-5	TGTGCCAGCAGCCGGGAACCGGGGGTGAAGCCCCAGCATTTT	CASSREPGVKPQHF
TRBV5-1	NA	NA	TRBJ2-5	TGCGCCAGCAGCTACTCCACTCCCGGGGGATACCAAGAGACCCAGTACTTC	CASSYSTPGGYQETQYF
TRBV5-1	TRBD2	NA	TRBJ2-7	TGCGCCAGCAGCTCTAGCGGCTCCTACGAGCAGTACTTC	CASSSSGSYEQYF
TRBV6-5	NA	NA	TRBJ1-2	TGTGCCAGCAGTTACTCCCTTAGGGGGAGTAACTATGGCTACACCTTC	CASSYSLRGSNYGYTF
TRBV30	NA	NA	TRBJ1-1	TGTGCCTTCGCCAGGGGTTTGAACACTGAAGCTTTCTTT	CAFARGLNTEAFF
TRBV7-9	TRBD2	NA	TRBJ2-7	TGTGCCAGCAGCTCACTACACTTCTCCAGCGGGAGGCAGTCCTACGAGCAGTACTTC	CASSSLHFSSGRQSYEQYF
TRBV28	NA	NA	TRBJ2-3	TGTGCCAGCAGTTCCCGCTTAGGGGGGGTCACAGATACGCAGTATTTT	CASSSRLGGVTDTQYF
TRBV4-1	TRBD2	NA	TRBJ2-1	TGCGCCAGCAGCCAATCGACTAGCGGGACTAGGGGGTCCTACAATGAGCAGTTCTTC	CASSQSTSGTRGSYNEQFF
TRBV7-2	TRBD2	NA	TRBJ2-3	TGTGCCAGCACCGGAAGCGGGAGGGCCACAGATACGCAGTATTTT	CASTGSGRATDTQYF
TRBV7-8	TRBD1	NA	TRBJ1-5	TGTGCCAGCAGCCGCCGGGACAGGGATCAGCCCCAGCATTTT	CASSRRDRDQPQHF
TRBV19	TRBD2	NA	TRBJ2-1	TGTGCCAGTAGTGATCGGAGGTCAGCGGGACCCTACAATGAGCAGTTCTTC	CASSDRRSAGPYNEQFF
TRBV11-2	NA	NA	TRBJ2-7	TGTGCCAGCAGCCTCTACAGGGACCCGCCCCGCGACGAGCAGTACTTC	CASSLYRDPPRDEQYF
TRBV7-2	NA	NA	TRBJ1-2	TGTGCCAGCAGCCCACACATCGGCTACACCTTC	CASSPHIGYTF
TRBV5-1	NA	NA	TRBJ1-1	TGCGCCAGCAGCTTGGGGACCGGGAGCACTGAAGCTTTCTTT	CASSLGTGSTEAFF
TRBV7-9	NA	NA	TRBJ2-5	TGTGCCAGCAGCTTCCCGAGTGCGAGGGAGACCCAGTACTTC	CASSFPSARETQYF
TRBV5-1	TRBD2	NA	TRBJ2-2	TGCGCCAGCAGCTTGGGTCCTCGGGAGGGCCGAGGCGGGGAGCTGTTTTTT	CASSLGPREGRGGELFF
TRBV23-1	NA	once	TRBJ2-7	TGCGCCAGCAGGGAACCAGGGGATTTCGGGTACTTC	CASREPGDFGYF
TRBV27	NA	NA	TRBJ2-1	TGTGCCAGCATGGGGGGTACCCTGCTCAATGAGCAGTTCTTC	CASMGGTLLNEQFF
TRBV10-3	NA	NA	TRBJ2-7	TGTGCCATCGGGGACACACTCTACGAGCAGTACTTC	CAIGDTLYEQYF
TRBV5-1	TRBD2	NA	TRBJ2-1	TGCGCCAGCAGCTTTACTAGCGGGACTTACAATGAGCAGTTCTTC	CASSFTSGTYNEQFF
TRBV18	NA	NA	TRBJ2-2	TGTGCCAGCTCACAACGGCGGAGGGGGCTGATGAACACCGGGGAGCTGTTTTTT	CASSQRRRGLMNTGELFF
TRBV18	TRBD2	NA	TRBJ2-3	TGTGCCAGCTCAACTCTAGCGGGGATTAGCACAGATACGCAGTATTTT	CASSTLAGISTDTQYF
TRBV11-2	NA	once	TRBJ1-2	TGTGCCAGCAGCTTGGGGGGTGGCCACACCTTC	CASSLGGGHTF
TRBV27	TRBD2	NA	TRBJ2-3	TGTGCCAGCAGTTCCCTCGGGACTAGCGCAGATACGCAGTATTTT	CASSSLGTSADTQYF
TRBV18	TRBD1	NA	TRBJ2-3	TGTGCCAGCTCACCACCGACCCTGGCGGCAGGGGGCGTCCTAGATACGCAGTATTTT	CASSPPTLAAGGVLDTQYF
TRBV27	NA	NA	TRBJ1-1	TGTGCCAGCAGTGCGCAGAGGGCGTCTGAAGCTTTCTTT	CASSAQRASEAFF
TRBV30	TRBD1	NA	TRBJ1-2	TGTGCCTGGAGCCTCAGGGGGGTCTATGGCTACACCTTC	CAWSLRGVYGYTF
TRBV5-4	TRBD1	NA	TRBJ2-3	TGTGCCAGCAGCTCCCATGGGACAGATCGCACAGATACGCAGTATTTT	CASSSHGTDRTDTQYF
TRBV27	TRBD2	NA	TRBJ2-1	TGTGCCAGCAGTTTCCAAGGGACTAGCGCGTACAATGAGCAGTTCTTC	CASSFQGTSAYNEQFF
TRBV6-1	TRBD1	once	TRBJ2-7	TGTGCCAGCAGTGAAAACAGGGGGCGCACCGGCGAGCAGTACTTC	CASSENRGRTGEQYF
TRBV10-3	NA	NA	TRBJ2-1	TGTGCCATCAGTGTCTCCGGGTTGCACAATGAGCAGTTCTTC	CAISVSGLHNEQFF
TRBV27	NA	NA	TRBJ1-1	TGTGCCAGCACTTTCCGACAGGACACTGAAGCTTTCTTT	CASTFRQDTEAFF
TRBV28	NA	once	TRBJ1-1	TGTGCCAGCATAAGCCCAACGCCAGGGAATATGAACACTGAAGCTTTCTTT	CASISPTPGNMNTEAFF
TRBV21-1	NA	NA	TRBJ2-2	TGTGCCAGCGAGCAAAGGGCGCGGGAGTGGGAGCTGTTTTTT	CASEQRAREWELFF
TRBV28	NA	NA	TRBJ1-3	TGTGCCAGCAGACCCGGGGGCTCTGGAAACACCATATATTTT	CASRPGGSGNTIYF
TRBV6-1	NA	NA	TRBJ1-5	TGTGCCACGATGAGGACAAGGCGGAATCAGCCCCAGCATTTT	CATMRTRRNQPQHF
TRBV7-9	NA	NA	TRBJ1-2	TGTGCCAGCAGCTTCAACTCCGGGTATGGCTACACCTTC	CASSFNSGYGYTF
TRBV5-4	NA	NA	TRBJ1-2	TGTGCCAGCACCCTTCGGGGGGGGGCCTATGGCTACACCTTC	CASTLRGGAYGYTF
TRBV2	TRBD1	once	TRBJ1-4	TGTGCCAGCAGTGGGGGTGGACAGGGGGCAGGCGAAAAACTGTTTTTT	CASSGGGQGAGEKLFF
TRBV6-7	NA	once	TRBJ2-7	TGTGCCAGCAGGTACTACGAGCAGTACTTC	CASRYYEQYF
TRBV6-5	TRBD2	NA	TRBJ2-1	TGTGCCAGCTGTTTTGGCCCTAGCGGGAGGAAGAATGAGCAGTTCTTC	CASCFGPSGRKNEQFF
TRBV27	NA	NA	TRBJ1-1	TGTGCCAGCAGTACGGGGGTCGGCACTGAAGCTTTCTTT	CASSTGVGTEAFF
TRBV28	NA	NA	TRBJ1-3	TGTGCCAGCTCTACGTGGAGCTCTGGAAACACCATATATTTT	CASSTWSSGNTIYF
TRBV7-8	TRBD2	NA	TRBJ2-7	TGTGCCAGCAGCAGGCAACTAGCGGGAGTTTACGAGCAGTACTTC	CASSRQLAGVYEQYF
TRBV6-1	NA	NA	TRBJ1-1	TGTGCCAGCGGGAGGAGGTTCTGGGGTAACACTGAAGCTTTCTTT	CASGRRFWGNTEAFF
TRBV5-1	TRBD1	once	TRBJ1-1	TGCGCCAGCAGCTTGCAAGGGGGCGGAACTGGGTGGCATGAAGCTTTCTTT	CASSLQGGGTGWHEAFF
TRBV27	TRBD1	NA	TRBJ1-1	TGTGCCAGCAGTCCCATATTCCCGGACAGGGGGCGATGGGGCACTGAAGCTTTCTTT	CASSPIFPDRGRWGTEAFF
TRBV2	NA	NA	TRBJ2-7	TGTGCCAGCAGTGAAATCGGACTACAATCCTACGAGCAGTACTTC	CASSEIGLQSYEQYF
TRBV6-5	NA	NA	TRBJ1-5	TGTGCCAGCAGTTACCGCGGCAGCAATCAGCCCCAGCATTTT	CASSYRGSNQPQHF
TRBV7-9	NA	once	TRBJ2-1	TGTGCCAGCAGCCCCTATGGGGCGCGGTCAGAGGATGAGCAGTTCTTC	CASSPYGARSEDEQFF
TRBV10-3	NA	NA	TRBJ1-1	TGTGCCATCAGCCAGGGTCTCACTGAAGCTTTCTTT	CAISQGLTEAFF
TRBV27	NA	once	TRBJ1-1	TGTGCCAGCAGTTGGTACCGGAGCCTGACTGAAGCTTTCTTT	CASSWYRSLTEAFF